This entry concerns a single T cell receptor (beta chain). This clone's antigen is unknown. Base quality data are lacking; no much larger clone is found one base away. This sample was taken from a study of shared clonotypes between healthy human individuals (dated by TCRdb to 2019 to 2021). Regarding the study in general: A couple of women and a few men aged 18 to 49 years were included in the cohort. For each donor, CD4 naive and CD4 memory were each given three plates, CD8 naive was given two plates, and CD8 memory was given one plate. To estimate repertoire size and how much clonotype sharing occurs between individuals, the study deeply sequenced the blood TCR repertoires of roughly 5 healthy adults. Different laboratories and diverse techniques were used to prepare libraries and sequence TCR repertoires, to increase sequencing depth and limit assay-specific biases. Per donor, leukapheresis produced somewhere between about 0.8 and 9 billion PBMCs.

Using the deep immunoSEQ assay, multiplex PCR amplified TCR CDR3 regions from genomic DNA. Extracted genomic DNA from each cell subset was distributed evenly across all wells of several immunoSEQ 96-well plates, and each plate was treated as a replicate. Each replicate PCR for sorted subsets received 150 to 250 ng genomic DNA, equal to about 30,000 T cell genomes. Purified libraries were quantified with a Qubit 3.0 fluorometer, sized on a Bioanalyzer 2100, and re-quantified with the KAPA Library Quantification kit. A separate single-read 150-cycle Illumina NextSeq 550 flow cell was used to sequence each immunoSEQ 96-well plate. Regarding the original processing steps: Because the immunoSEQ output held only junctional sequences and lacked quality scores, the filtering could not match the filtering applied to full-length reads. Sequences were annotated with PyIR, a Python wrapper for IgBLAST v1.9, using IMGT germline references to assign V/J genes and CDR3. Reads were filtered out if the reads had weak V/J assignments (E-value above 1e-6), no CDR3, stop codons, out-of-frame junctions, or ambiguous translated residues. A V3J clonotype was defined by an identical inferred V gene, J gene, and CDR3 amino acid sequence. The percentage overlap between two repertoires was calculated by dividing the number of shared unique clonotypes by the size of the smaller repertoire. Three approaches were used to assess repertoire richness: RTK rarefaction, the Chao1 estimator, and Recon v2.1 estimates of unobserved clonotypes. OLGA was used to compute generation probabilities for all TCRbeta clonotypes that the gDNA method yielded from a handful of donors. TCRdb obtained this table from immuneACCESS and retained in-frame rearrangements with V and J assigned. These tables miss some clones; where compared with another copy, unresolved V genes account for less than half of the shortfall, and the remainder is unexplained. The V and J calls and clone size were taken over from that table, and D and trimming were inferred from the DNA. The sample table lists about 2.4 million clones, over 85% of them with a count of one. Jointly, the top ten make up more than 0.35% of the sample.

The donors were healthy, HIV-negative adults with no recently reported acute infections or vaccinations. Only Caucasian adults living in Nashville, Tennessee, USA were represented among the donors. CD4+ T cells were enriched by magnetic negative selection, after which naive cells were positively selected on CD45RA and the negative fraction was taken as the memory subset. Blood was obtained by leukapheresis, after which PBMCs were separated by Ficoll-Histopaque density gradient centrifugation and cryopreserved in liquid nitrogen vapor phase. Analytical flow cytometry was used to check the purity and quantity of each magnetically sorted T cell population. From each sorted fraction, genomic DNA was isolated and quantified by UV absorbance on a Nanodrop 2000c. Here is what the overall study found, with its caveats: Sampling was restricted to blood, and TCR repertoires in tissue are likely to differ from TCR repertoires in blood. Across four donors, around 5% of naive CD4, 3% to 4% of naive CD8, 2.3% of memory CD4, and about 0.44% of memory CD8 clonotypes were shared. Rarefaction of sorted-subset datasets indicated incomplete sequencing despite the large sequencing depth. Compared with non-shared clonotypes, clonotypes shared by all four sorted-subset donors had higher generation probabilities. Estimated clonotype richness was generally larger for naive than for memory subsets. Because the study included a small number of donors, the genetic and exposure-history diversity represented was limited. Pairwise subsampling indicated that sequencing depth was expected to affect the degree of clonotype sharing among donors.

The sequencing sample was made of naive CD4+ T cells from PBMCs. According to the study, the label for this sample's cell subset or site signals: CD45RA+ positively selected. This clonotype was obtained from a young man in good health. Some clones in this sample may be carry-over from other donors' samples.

The nucleotide sequence reads TGTGCCAGCAGCTTGGCGACCTACAATGAGCAGTTCTTC. Protein translation: CASSLATYNEQFF. The receptor chain draws on TRBV5-4 and TRBJ2-1; the D gene assignment is ambiguous. The junction carries 3 bases between V and J, which are trimmed by 0 bases and 2 bases respectively. The CDR3 goes from the cysteine to the phenylalanine over 13 residues. Here the CDR3 DNA is all that survives: 39 bases in frame from base 1. CDR1 is given as SGHNT and CDR2 as YYREEE, both from the germline V gene (reference sequence).